This T cell receptor (beta chain) was captured in a study of blood T cell repertoires in COVID-19. On the study more broadly: Some COVID-19 samples were acute and others convalescent; all came from the United States, Italy and Spain.

This clone has just a few counts. The data were produced by immunoSEQ multiplex PCR, yet TCRdb's version contains in-frame clones alone and is incomplete. This table has 95,000 to 110,000 clones, over 70% appearing once. With V trimmed by 8 bases and J by 2 bases, 3 bases remained unmatched. This CDR3 comprises 14 residues. Germline V gives CDR1 KGHDR, CDR2 SFDVKD. Sequencing was done on a sample of peripheral blood. The genes are TRBV24-1 and TRBJ2-3; 10 bases fit TRBD2. This clonotype originated in a man between 50 and 59 years old with acute or convalescent COVID-19. The CDR3 DNA sequence: TGTGCCACCACCGGGACTAGCGACACAGATACGCAGTATTTT. Translated, it gives CATTGTSDTDTQYF.